This TCR beta chain was retrieved from a study of chronic HIV infection and antiretroviral therapy. TCRdb recomputed calls from the 5' RACE reads with MiXCR, one row per CDR3 protein. The table records about 31,000 distinct CDR3 sequences, around 8.6% of them present only once. This clonotype was observed many times. The germline V gene encodes CDR1 LGHNA and CDR2 YNFKEQ. This CDR3 contains 16 residues. Deletions cut 0 bases from V and 4 bases from J, with 13 bases between. The material sequenced was peripheral blood. The TCR was taken from an adult who had HIV and had not received antiretroviral therapy, or was an uninfected healthy control (not recorded which). The chain couples TRBV4-2 to TRBJ1-5; D might be TRBD1 (5 bases). CDR3 in DNA: TGTGCCAGCAGCCAAGAAGCCCGACAGAGGAATCAGCCCCAGCATTTT. It is translated as CASSQEARQRNQPQHF.